This TCR beta chain emerged from a study of blood T cell repertoires in COVID-19. V lost 2 bases to trimming and J lost 2 bases, with 16 bases between them. Looked up from germline, CDR1 is LGHDT and CDR2 is YNNKEL (reference sequence). The CDR3 is 17 residues long. In the original analysis: Scientists estimated how many nucleated cells there were by amplifying reference gene primers. The assay was immunoSEQ multiplex PCR, and TCRdb's table has in-frame clones only and misses some. V and J calls and clone size follow that table, whereas D and trimming were derived from the DNA. Here the sample spans roughly 230,000 clones, around nine tenths being singletons. This clone was seen a few times.

The chain links TRBV3-1 (or the pseudogene TRBV3-2) to TRBJ1-5; D is perhaps TRBD1 (6 bases). The specimen was peripheral blood. The TCR sequence derives from a man aged 30 to 45 with COVID-19, enrolled during active disease. CDR3 nucleotide sequence: TGTGCCAGCAGCCAATCCAGTTTTGGGGGCGGCAATCAGCCCCAGCATTTT. This sequence encodes CASSQSSFGGGNQPQHF.